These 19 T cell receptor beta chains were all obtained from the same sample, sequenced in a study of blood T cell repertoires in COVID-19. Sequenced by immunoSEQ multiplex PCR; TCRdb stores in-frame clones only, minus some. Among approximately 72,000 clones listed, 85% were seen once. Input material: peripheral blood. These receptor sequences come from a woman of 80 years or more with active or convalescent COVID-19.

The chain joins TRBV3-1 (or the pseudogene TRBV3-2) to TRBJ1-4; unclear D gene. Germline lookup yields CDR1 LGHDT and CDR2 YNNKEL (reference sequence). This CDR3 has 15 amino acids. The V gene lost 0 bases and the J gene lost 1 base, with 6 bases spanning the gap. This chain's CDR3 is CASSQDPKTNEKLFF. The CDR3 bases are TGTGCCAGCAGCCAAGATCCCAAAACTAATGAAAAACTGTTTTTT.

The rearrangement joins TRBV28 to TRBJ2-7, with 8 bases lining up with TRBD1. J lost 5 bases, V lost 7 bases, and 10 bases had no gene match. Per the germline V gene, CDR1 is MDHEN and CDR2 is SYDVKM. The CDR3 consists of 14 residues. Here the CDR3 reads CASTRAGGTNEQYF. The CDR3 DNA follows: TGTGCCAGCACCCGGGCAGGGGGCACTAACGAGCAGTACTTC. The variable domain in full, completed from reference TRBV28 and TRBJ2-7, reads DVKVTQSSRYLVKRTGEKVFLECVQDMDHENMFWYRQDPGLGLRLIYFSYDVKMKEKGDIPEGYSVSREKKERFSLILESASTNQTSMYLCASTRAGGTNEQYFGPGTRLTVT.

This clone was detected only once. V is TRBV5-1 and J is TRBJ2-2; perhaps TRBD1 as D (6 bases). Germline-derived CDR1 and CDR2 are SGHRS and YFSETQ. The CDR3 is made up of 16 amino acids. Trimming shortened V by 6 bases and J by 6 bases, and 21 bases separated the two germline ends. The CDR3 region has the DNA TGCGCCAGCAAAACCACTACCGGGACACTCTCCGGGGAGCTGTTTTTT. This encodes CASKTTTGTLSGELFF.

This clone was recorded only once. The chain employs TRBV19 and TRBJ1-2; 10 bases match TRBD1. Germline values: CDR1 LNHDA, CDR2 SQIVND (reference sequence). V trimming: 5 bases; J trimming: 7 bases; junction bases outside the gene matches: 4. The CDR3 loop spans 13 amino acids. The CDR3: CASSGRDRGGYTF. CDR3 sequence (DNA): TGTGCCAGTAGTGGCCGGGACAGGGGTGGCTACACCTTC.

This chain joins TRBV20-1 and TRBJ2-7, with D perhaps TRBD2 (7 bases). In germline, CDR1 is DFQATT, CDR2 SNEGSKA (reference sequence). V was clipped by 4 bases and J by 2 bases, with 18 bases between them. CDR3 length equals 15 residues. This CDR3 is CSANEGGPPTYEQYF. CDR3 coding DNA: TGCAGTGCTAATGAGGGGGGGCCACCAACCTACGAGCAGTACTTC.

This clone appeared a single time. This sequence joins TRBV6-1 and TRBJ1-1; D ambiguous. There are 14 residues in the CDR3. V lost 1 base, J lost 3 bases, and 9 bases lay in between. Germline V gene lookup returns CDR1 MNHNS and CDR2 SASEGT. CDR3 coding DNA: TGTGCCAGCAGTGAAGGCGGAATTTACACTGAAGCTTTCTTT. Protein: CASSEGGIYTEAFF.

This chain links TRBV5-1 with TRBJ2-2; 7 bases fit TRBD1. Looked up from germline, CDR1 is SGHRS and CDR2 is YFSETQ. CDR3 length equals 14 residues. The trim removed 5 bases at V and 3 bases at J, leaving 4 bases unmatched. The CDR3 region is CASSTTGDTGELFF. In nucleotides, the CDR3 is TGCGCCAGCAGTACCACAGGGGACACCGGGGAGCTGTTTTTT.

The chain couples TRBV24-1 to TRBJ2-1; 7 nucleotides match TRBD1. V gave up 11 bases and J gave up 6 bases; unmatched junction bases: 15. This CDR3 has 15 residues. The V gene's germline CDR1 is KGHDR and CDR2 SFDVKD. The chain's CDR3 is CARRPGQKGLNEQFF. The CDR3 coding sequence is TGTGCCAGACGGCCGGGACAGAAGGGGCTCAATGAGCAGTTCTTC.

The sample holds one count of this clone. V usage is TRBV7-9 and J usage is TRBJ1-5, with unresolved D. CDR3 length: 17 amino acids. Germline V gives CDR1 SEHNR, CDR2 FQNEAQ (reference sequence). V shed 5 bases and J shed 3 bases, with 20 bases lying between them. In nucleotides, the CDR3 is TGTGCCAGCAGCCCGAGCTTTGGGAGCAACGCCAATCAGCCCCAGCATTTT. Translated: CASSPSFGSNANQPQHF.

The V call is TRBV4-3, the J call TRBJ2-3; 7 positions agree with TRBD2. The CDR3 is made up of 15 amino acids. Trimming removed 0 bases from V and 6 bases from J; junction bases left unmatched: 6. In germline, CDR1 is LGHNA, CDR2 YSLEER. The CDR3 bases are TGCGCCAGCAGCCAAGAGTTCCGGGAGGTGGATACGCAGTATTTT. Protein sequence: CASSQEFREVDTQYF.

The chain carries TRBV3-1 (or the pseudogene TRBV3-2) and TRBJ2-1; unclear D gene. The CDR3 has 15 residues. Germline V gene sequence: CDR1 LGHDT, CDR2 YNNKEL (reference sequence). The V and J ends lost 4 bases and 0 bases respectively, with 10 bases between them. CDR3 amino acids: CASSPLAISYNEQFF. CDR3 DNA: TGTGCCAGCAGCCCTCTGGCCATCTCCTACAATGAGCAGTTCTTC.

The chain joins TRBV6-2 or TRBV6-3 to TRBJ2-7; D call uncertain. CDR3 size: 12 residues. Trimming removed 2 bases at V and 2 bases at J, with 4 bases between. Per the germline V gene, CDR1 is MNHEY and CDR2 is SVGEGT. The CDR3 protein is CASSYVTYEQYF. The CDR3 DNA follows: TGTGCCAGCAGTTACGTCACCTACGAGCAGTACTTC.

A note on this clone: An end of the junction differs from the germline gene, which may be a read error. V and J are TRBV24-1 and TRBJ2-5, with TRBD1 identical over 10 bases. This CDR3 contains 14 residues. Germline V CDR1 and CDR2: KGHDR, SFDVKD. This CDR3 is CATGDRGHQETQYF. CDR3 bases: TGTGCCACCGGTGACAGGGGGCACCAAGAGACCCAGTACTTC.

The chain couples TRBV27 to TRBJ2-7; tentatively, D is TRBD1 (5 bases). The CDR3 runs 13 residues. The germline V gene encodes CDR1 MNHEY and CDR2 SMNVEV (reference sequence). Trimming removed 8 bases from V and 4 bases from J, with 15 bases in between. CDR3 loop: CASQRQGLYEQYF. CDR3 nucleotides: TGTGCCAGCCAAAGGCAGGGCCTTTACGAGCAGTACTTC.

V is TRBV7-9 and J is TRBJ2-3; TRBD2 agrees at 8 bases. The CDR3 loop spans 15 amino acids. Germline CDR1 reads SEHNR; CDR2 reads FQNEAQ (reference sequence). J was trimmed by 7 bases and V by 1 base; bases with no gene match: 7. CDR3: CASSLERTSRNTQYF. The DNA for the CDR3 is TGTGCCAGCAGCTTAGAAAGGACTAGCCGGAATACGCAGTATTTT.

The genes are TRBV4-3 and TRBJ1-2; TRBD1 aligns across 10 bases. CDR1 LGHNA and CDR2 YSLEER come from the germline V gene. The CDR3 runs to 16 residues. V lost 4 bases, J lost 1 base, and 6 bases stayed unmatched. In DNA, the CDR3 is TGCGCCAGCAGCCCCGGACAGGGGGGATTTAACTATGGCTACACCTTC. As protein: CASSPGQGGFNYGYTF.

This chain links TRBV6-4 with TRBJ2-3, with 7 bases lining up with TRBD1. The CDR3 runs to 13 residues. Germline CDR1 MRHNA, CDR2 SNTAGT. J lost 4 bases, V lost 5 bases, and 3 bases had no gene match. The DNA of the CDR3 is TGTGCCAGCAGTCATACAGGGGCAGATACGCAGTATTTT. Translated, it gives CASSHTGADTQYF.

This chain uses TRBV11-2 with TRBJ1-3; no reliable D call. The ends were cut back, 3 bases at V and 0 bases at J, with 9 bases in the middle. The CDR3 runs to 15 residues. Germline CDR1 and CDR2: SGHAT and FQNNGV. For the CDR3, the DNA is TGTGCCAGCAGCTTGGCAGGCCACTCTGGAAACACCATATATTTT. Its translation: CASSLAGHSGNTIYF.

The CDR3: CASSLTRTVRYGYTF. In nucleotides, the CDR3 is TGTGCCAGCAGCTTAACCCGGACAGTGCGATATGGCTACACCTTC. The rearrangement joins TRBV7-2 to TRBJ1-2; perhaps TRBD1 as D (6 bases). The CDR3 length is 15 residues. Trimming stripped 2 bases from V and 5 bases from J, with 15 bases between. From germline, CDR1 is SGHTA and CDR2 FQGNSA.